The 5 T cell receptor beta chains below were found in one sample sequenced in a study of blood T cells in healthy people across ages. Sample-barcoded 5' priming and a J-beta primer mix drove a second PCR of about 7 to 12 cycles. TCRdb re-derived calls from the 5' RACE reads in MiXCR, one entry per CDR3 protein. Seen here are 1.5 million to 2 million distinct CDR3 sequences, 28% observed once, and the top ten hold approximately 7.7%. What was sequenced was blood. These receptors were taken from a woman younger than 45 in good health.

This clonotype was seen a single time. This chain uses TRBV5-1 with TRBJ2-7; 7 nucleotides agree with TRBD1. V gave up 0 bases and J gave up 5 bases; unmatched junction bases: 8. The CDR3 contains 15 residues. Looked up from germline, CDR1 is SGHRS and CDR2 is YFSETQ. The CDR3, as DNA: TGCGCCAGCAGCTTGGCATCAGGGGGAGTTGACGAGCAGTACTTC. Amino acid sequence: CASSLASGGVDEQYF.

The CDR3 region is CASSPYALSNTEAFF. Here the CDR3 DNA reads TGTGCCAGCAGCCCTTACGCACTATCGAACACTGAAGCTTTCTTT. The chain links TRBV5-5 to TRBJ1-1, with D uncertain. Per the germline V gene, CDR1 is SGHKS and CDR2 is YYEKEE (reference sequence). Trimming removed 4 bases at V and 1 base at J, with 14 bases between. This CDR3 has 15 residues. Full variable domain (remainder filled in from reference TRBV5-5 and TRBJ1-1): DAGVTQSPTHLIKTRGQQVTLRCSPISGHKSVSWYQQVLGQGPQFIFQYYEKEERGRGNFPDRFSARQFPNYSSELNVNALLLGDSALYLCASSPYALSNTEAFFGQGTRLTVV.

This clonotype was detected only a few times. The rearrangement links TRBV7-8 to TRBJ2-5, with TRBD1 as a possible D gene (5 bases). The CDR3 spans 15 residues. Germline V gene sequence: CDR1 SGHVS, CDR2 FQNEAQ. Trimming took off 1 base at V and 4 bases at J, with 13 bases between the two ends. The CDR3 DNA sequence: TGTGCCAGCAGCTTAGAAAAGGGGTGGGCAGAGACCCAGTACTTC. It is translated as CASSLEKGWAETQYF.

This clonotype was counted ten times or more. V gene TRBV7-9 combines with J gene TRBJ2-4; no clear D. V was pared by 5 bases and J by 2 bases, with 4 bases between. This CDR3 is 12 amino acids long. Germline values: CDR1 SEHNR, CDR2 FQNEAQ (reference sequence). In DNA, the CDR3 is TGTGCCAGCAGCCCATCCAAAAACATTCAGTACTTC. This codes for CASSPSKNIQYF.

This clonotype was seen many times. V gene TRBV24-1 combines with J gene TRBJ2-1; D gene ambiguous. The CDR3 loop spans 12 amino acids. Trimming took off 4 bases at V and 2 bases at J, with 2 bases between the two ends. Germline assignment: CDR1 KGHDR and CDR2 SFDVKD. The chain's CDR3 is CATSDTYNEQFF. DNA for the CDR3: TGTGCCACCAGTGACACCTACAATGAGCAGTTCTTC.